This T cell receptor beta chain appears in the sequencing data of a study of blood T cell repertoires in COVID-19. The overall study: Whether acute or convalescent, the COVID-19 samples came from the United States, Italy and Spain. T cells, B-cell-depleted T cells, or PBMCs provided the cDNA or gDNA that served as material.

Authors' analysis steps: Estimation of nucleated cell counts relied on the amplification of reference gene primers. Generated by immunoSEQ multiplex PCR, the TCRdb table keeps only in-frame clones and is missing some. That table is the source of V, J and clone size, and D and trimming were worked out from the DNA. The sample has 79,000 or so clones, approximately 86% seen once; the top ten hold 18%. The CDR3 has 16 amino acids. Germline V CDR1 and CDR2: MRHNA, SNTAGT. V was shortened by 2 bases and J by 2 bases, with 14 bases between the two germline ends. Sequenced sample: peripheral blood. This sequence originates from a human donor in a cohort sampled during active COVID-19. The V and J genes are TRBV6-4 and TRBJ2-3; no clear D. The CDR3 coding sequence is TGTGCCAGCAGTGACGGCTCTAGACCCCTCACAGATACGCAGTATTTT. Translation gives CASSDGSRPLTDTQYF.